The TCR beta chain described here comes from a study of T cell responses to AZD1222 COVID-19 vaccine. Across the study: Recipients boosted at about 4 weeks or about 12 weeks are pooled. General study results and limits: White British people made up most donors, females outnumbered males, and clonal diversity was possibly underestimated.

The repertoire was sequenced with immunoSEQ multiplex PCR; TCRdb's copy has only in-frame clones and lacks some. The table includes 95,000 to 100,000 clones, around 90% detected once. This clone was counted a few times. The target antigen is unknown. The receptor was isolated from an adult in good health. Sequences were derived from peripheral blood, sampled on day 0 of AZD1222 vaccination.

CDR3 region: CASSLYRQGGSYEQYF. The CDR3 nucleotides read TGTGCCAGCAGTTTATATCGACAGGGAGGCTCCTACGAGCAGTACTTC. The genes are TRBV27 and TRBJ2-7, with D possibly being TRBD1 (7 bases). CDR3 length equals 16 residues. V dropped 1 base and J dropped 0 bases, with 13 bases sitting between them. CDR1 is MNHEY, CDR2 SMNVEV, per germline (reference sequence).